This TCR beta chain came from a study of PD-L1 blockade in urothelial cancer (dated by TCRdb to the late 2010s). The study in broad terms: All patients started therapy in about 2014 and received atezolizumab 1,200 mg intravenously every 3 weeks. In the same patients, whole exome sequencing and RNA sequencing of pretreatment tumors were performed in addition to TCR sequencing. Durable clinical benefit meant progression-free survival longer than 6 months, and TCR features were also tested against progression-free and overall survival. Somatic, immune and clinical correlates of response to PD-L1 blockade with atezolizumab in urothelial cancer were the focus of an exploratory multi-omic analysis. Pretreatment tumor samples and matched peripheral blood, collected serially before and after atezolizumab treatment, underwent TCR sequencing. Pretreatment blood TCR-seq was available for about 30 patients, at least one posttreatment blood collection was obtained for 24 patients, and tumor TCR-seq was available for 24 patients. Under 10 patients achieved durable clinical benefit and 20 did not. About 90% of the 29 patients were identified as males with urothelial cancer of bladder origin, and a prior smoking history was reported by 18 of 29 patients. Blood samples gave median yields of around 150,000 T cells and 82,636 unique TCRs, along with a median clonality of around 0.08. Patients had an ECOG performance status of 0 or 1 and had received between 0 and 3 prior chemotherapy regimens. Blood samples were analyzed at 3 weeks after treatment start (second dose) and at 6 weeks after treatment start. Paper-wide results and their limitations: Patients with durable benefit showed greater expansion of tumor-associated TCR clones in peripheral blood 3 weeks after starting treatment (n ≈ 20, p = 0.022). Because the sample size was small (n = 29) and many of the analyses were exploratory, the results are meant to be hypothesis-generating. A pretreatment peripheral blood TCR clonality below the median was linked to improved progression-free and overall survival.

Synthetic TCR analog templates were spiked into each PCR so that absolute template abundance could be estimated from read counts. The immunoSEQ assay was used to amplify TCRbeta CDR3 regions from genomic DNA with bias-controlled V and J gene primers. Sequencing of rearranged TCRbeta segments was done at approximately 20X coverage. On the study's bioinformatics: Sequencing errors were corrected by clustering and CDR3s were annotated against IMGT to assign V, D and J genes. Downstream analyses used only productive TCRbeta rearrangements and left out out-of-frame or stop-codon sequences. Clonality was computed as one minus Shannon entropy normalized by the log of the number of unique productive sequences. Fisher's exact test with Benjamini-Hochberg correction, at a threshold of adjusted p below 0.01, was used to find clones that differed between time points or between blood and tumor. The table comes from immuneACCESS by way of TCRdb, which keeps in-frame sequences with V and J called. Part of the clones is missing from these tables; in studies checked, under half for an unresolved V gene and the rest for unknown reasons. V, J and clone size reflect that table, while D and trimming were determined from the DNA. In this sample the table shows fewer than 45,000 clones, over 70% of which occur a single time. Clones ranked in the top ten supply approximately 3.4% of the sample.

A cohort of around 29 patients with locally advanced or metastatic urothelial carcinoma, treated at Memorial Sloan Kettering on a trial protocol, was included. Peripheral blood mononuclear cells were collected pretreatment and during treatment, with between 1 and 8 total time points obtained per patient. The Qiagen DNeasy Blood extraction kit was used to purify genomic DNA from total PBMCs and tumor samples. PBMCs were collected pretreatment and during treatment and were isolated and stored as previously described. Taken from cysteine to phenylalanine, the CDR3 has 13 residues. CDR3 DNA is the only sequence kept; it has 39 bases, read in frame from the first base. V loses 3 bases of germline sequence and J loses 5 bases, and the interval between the two ends is 11 bases. Taken from the germline V gene, the CDR1 and CDR2 loops are SGHRS and YFSETQ. On this clone: Its recognized antigen is unknown. No much larger clone is present one base from it, and per-base qualities are unavailable.

The sequence derives from a man between 65 and 79 years old with urothelial cancer. The rearranged segments are TRBV5-1 and TRBJ2-5; no D segment can be confidently identified. This sample comprised PBMCs, obtained around atezolizumab (anti-PD-L1) treatment. The CDR3 loop reads CASSSTPTETQYF. The sequenced DNA is TGCGCCAGCAGCTCCACACCAACCGAGACCCAGTACTTC.